This entry describes one T cell receptor beta chain. The antigen is unknown. Expressed TCRB transcripts were sequenced after all isolated RNA was converted to cDNA. Some clones are missing from TCRdb's copy, which holds only in-frame ones; the method was immunoSEQ multiplex PCR. The sample has roughly 140,000 clones, around 51% seen once. These data come from a study of beta chain features in type 1 diabetes. Overall study context: Similarity in age, gender and cell yields was seen between patients and healthy donors. General observations from the study: Any PCR bias toward short templates would affect both groups alike.

V was shortened by 2 bases and J by 0 bases, with 8 bases between the two germline ends. This CDR3 contains 15 residues. Germline CDR1 is MNHEY and CDR2 is SMNVEV (reference sequence). Sequencing used Tregs from blood. The clonotype was recovered from a man aged 18-30 years in good health. This chain links TRBV27 with TRBJ1-5; D not certain. DNA for the CDR3: TGTGCCAGCAGTTTAGGGCAGGATAGCAATCAGCCCCAGCATTTT. Protein product: CASSLGQDSNQPQHF.